The 3 T cell receptor beta chains presented below share a single source sample, sequenced in a study of control samples from healthy donors and cancer patients. TCRdb's copy holds only in-frame clones and misses some; the assay was immunoSEQ multiplex PCR. The repertoire has about 75,000 clones, about 80% of them found once; the top ten carry about 15%. The sequenced sample was blood. Every receptor here comes from a man aged 50-60 years in good health.

Only a few counts were recorded for this clone. The CDR3 loop reads CASSLTGLGYGYTF. DNA for the CDR3: TGTGCCAGCAGCCTGACAGGGTTGGGCTATGGCTACACCTTC. This sequence joins TRBV4-2 and TRBJ1-2, with 7 bases lining up with TRBD1. Germline V gene sequence: CDR1 LGHNA, CDR2 YNFKEQ. The CDR3 sequence is 14 residues long. With V trimmed by 4 bases and J by 4 bases, 6 bases remained unmatched.

V usage is TRBV5-5 and J usage is TRBJ2-7; 8 bases agree with TRBD2. CDR3 length: 14 residues. Germline trimming cut 2 bases from V and 0 bases from J; bases unmatched to any gene: 1. Germline V lookup: CDR1 SGHKS, CDR2 YYEKEE (reference sequence). The CDR3, as DNA: TGTGCCAGCAGCTTACTAGCGGACTCCTACGAGCAGTACTTC. This codes for CASSLLADSYEQYF.

The CDR3 DNA is TGCAGTGCTAGTACAGGAACGAGCTCCTACGAGCAGTACTTC. Translating it yields CSASTGTSSYEQYF. The chain employs TRBV20-1 and TRBJ2-7, with D possibly matching TRBD1 (5 bases). V gave up 3 bases and J gave up 0 bases, with 12 bases separating them. The germline V gene has CDR1 DFQATT and CDR2 SNEGSKA (reference sequence). This CDR3 has 14 amino acids.